The next 30 T cell receptor beta chains were all read from a single sample in a study of identifying expanded T cells in peripheral blood (dated by TCRdb to about 2019). Libraries came from the immunoSEQ multiplex PCR assay. As stored in TCRdb, this immuneACCESS dataset retains in-frame rearrangements with V and J assigned. A fraction of the clones does not appear; measured against another copy, unresolved V genes explain less than half of the discrepancy, and the remainder lacks a known reason. Across this sample there are tens of thousands of clones, with roughly 81% seen only once. Less than 5% of the sample rests with the top ten. The sample taken for sequencing was blood. These receptors originate from a person aged 18-69 years in good health.

The V and J genes are TRBV5-1 and TRBJ2-1, with D maybe TRBD1 (5 bases). The V gene lost 2 bases and the J gene lost 0 bases, with 12 bases spanning the gap. The length of the CDR3 is 16 residues. Per the germline V gene, CDR1 is SGHRS and CDR2 is YFSETQ. The CDR3 sequence is CASSFTGDSSYNEQFF. CDR3 coding DNA: TGCGCCAGCAGCTTCACAGGCGATAGCTCCTACAATGAGCAGTTCTTC.

The V and J genes are TRBV5-6 and TRBJ1-2; tentatively, D is TRBD1 (6 bases). CDR1 is SGHDT and CDR2 is YYEEEE in the germline V gene. The germline V and J ends were trimmed by 5 bases and 3 bases, with 11 bases remaining between them. The CDR3 is 13 amino acids. The CDR3 reads CASSTGQYYGYTF. The CDR3 bases are TGTGCCAGCAGTACCGGACAGTACTATGGCTACACCTTC.

The genes are TRBV4-1 and TRBJ1-5; a weak D match, TRBD1 (5 bases). V gave up 4 bases and J gave up 3 bases, with 13 bases separating them. CDR1 and CDR2 from the germline V gene are MGHRA and YSYEKL. The CDR3 contains 15 residues. The CDR3 is CASSLGVSLNQPQHF. CDR3 nucleotide sequence: TGCGCCAGCAGCCTAGGGGTTTCCCTCAATCAGCCCCAGCATTTT.

The V call is TRBV30, the J call TRBJ2-7; perhaps TRBD2 as D (6 bases). CDR3 size: 14 residues. Germline-derived CDR1 and CDR2 are GTSNPN and SVGIG (reference sequence). Trimming stripped 5 bases from V and 3 bases from J, with 17 bases between. CDR3 amino acids: CAWGPGTLVYEQYF. The CDR3 DNA reads TGTGCCTGGGGCCCGGGGACTTTAGTCTACGAGCAGTACTTC.

This chain connects TRBV7-3 to TRBJ1-1; D call uncertain. The V gene lost 0 bases and the J gene lost 1 base, with 9 bases spanning the gap. CDR1 is SGHTA and CDR2 is FQGTGA in the germline V gene. The CDR3 has 15 residues. CDR3 residues: CASSLTFGPNTEAFF. The CDR3 nucleotides are TGTGCCAGCAGCTTAACGTTTGGGCCGAACACTGAAGCTTTCTTT.

CDR3 coding DNA: TGCGCCAGCAGCCGCTTAGGGAGCTCCTACAATGAGCAGTTCTTC. Amino acid sequence: CASSRLGSSYNEQFF. The genes are TRBV5-1 and TRBJ2-1; D perhaps matches TRBD2 (5 bases). Germline CDR1 reads SGHRS; CDR2 reads YFSETQ. Trimming removed 4 bases from V and 0 bases from J, with 11 bases in between. The CDR3 is 15 amino acids.

The rearrangement joins TRBV20-1 to TRBJ2-7, with TRBD1 as a possible D gene (5 bases). V dropped 6 bases and J dropped 5 bases, with 11 bases sitting between them. Germline CDR1 reads DFQATT; CDR2 reads SNEGSKA (reference sequence). This CDR3 region has 11 residues. CDR3 sequence: CSAGWGHEQYF. The CDR3 nucleotides are TGCAGTGCCGGGTGGGGCCACGAGCAGTACTTC.

The chain joins TRBV7-9 to TRBJ1-6; the match to TRBD1 covers 8 bases. Germline loops: CDR1 SEHNR, CDR2 FQNEAQ (reference sequence). The V and J ends lost 1 base and 6 bases, in that order; junction bases with no gene match: 14. CDR3 size: 19 residues. The CDR3: CASSLGDRMFMASNSPLHF. The CDR3 nucleotides read TGTGCCAGCAGCTTAGGGGACAGGATGTTCATGGCTTCTAATTCACCCCTCCACTTT.

J is TRBJ1-1 and V is TRBV7-2; TRBD1 is a possible D gene (5 bases). Per the germline V gene, CDR1 is SGHTA and CDR2 is FQGNSA. Trimming took 8 bases from V and 5 from J, leaving 15 bases between them. The CDR3 extends over 13 amino acids. The CDR3 protein is CASQSTGGTEAFF. The CDR3 DNA reads TGTGCCAGCCAGTCCACCGGGGGAACTGAAGCTTTCTTT.

This chain's CDR3 is CASTTLAGVYNEQFF. Written as DNA, the CDR3 is TGTGCCAGCACCACCCTAGCGGGGGTCTACAATGAGCAGTTCTTC. This sequence joins TRBV6-5 and TRBJ2-1; 10 bases line up with TRBD2. Trimming removed 7 bases from V and 3 bases from J; junction bases left unmatched: 6. CDR1 is MNHEY and CDR2 is SVGAGI in the germline V gene. This CDR3 is built from 15 residues.

The chain joins TRBV5-4 to TRBJ2-2; D is uncertain. CDR1 is SGHNT and CDR2 is YYREEE in the germline V gene (reference sequence). There are 14 residues in the CDR3. The ends were cut back, 9 bases at V and 4 bases at J, with 16 bases in the middle. CDR3 residues: CATPVIGGTGELFF. The CDR3 coding sequence is TGTGCCACCCCAGTAATTGGTGGCACCGGGGAGCTGTTTTTT.

V and J are TRBV6-5 and TRBJ2-7, with a possible D match to TRBD1 (6 bases). The CDR3 is made up of 15 amino acids. Germline V gene data show CDR1 as MNHEY and CDR2 as SVGAGI. Trimming took 8 bases from V and 5 from J, leaving 22 bases between them. The DNA of the CDR3 is TGTGCCAGCTCGAAGAACAGGGCGTCCGTAGACGAGCAGTACTTC. This sequence encodes CASSKNRASVDEQYF.

V gene TRBV15 combines with J gene TRBJ2-1, with TRBD2 matching over 11 bases. The germline V gene has CDR1 LNHNV and CDR2 YYDKDF (reference sequence). Trimming cost V 2 bases and J 2 bases; bases outside gene matches: 8. The CDR3 is 18 amino acids. In nucleotides, the CDR3 is TGTGCCACCAGCAGAACCCGTACTAGCGGGGGCCCCTACAATGAGCAGTTCTTC. It encodes CATSRTRTSGGPYNEQFF.

This rearrangement joins TRBV9 to TRBJ1-2; D might be TRBD1 (6 bases). This CDR3 has 15 amino acids. The ends were cut back, 3 bases at V and 4 bases at J, with 16 bases in the middle. The germline V gene encodes CDR1 SGDLS and CDR2 YYNGEE. The CDR3 DNA sequence: TGTGCCAGCAGCGGGCCGTTCGCAGGGGTCTATGGCTACACCTTC. It specifies CASSGPFAGVYGYTF. Variable domain in full (rest from reference TRBV9 and TRBJ1-2): DSGVTQTPKHLITATGQRVTLRCSPRSGDLSVYWYQQSLDQGLQFLIQYYNGEERAKGNILERFSAQQFPDLHSELNLSSLELGDSALYFCASSGPFAGVYGYTFGSGTRLTVV.

V is TRBV6-6 and J is TRBJ2-1; the D is unclear. Trimming pared 2 bases from V and 2 bases from J, leaving 10 bases between. The CDR3 length is 15 residues. Germline lookup yields CDR1 MNHNY and CDR2 SVGAGI (reference sequence). This chain's CDR3 is CASSYLPPPYNEQFF. CDR3 nucleotide sequence: TGTGCCAGCAGTTACCTTCCCCCGCCCTACAATGAGCAGTTCTTC.

V and J are TRBV7-3 and TRBJ2-1; 10 nucleotides agree with TRBD1. V lost 5 bases to trimming and J lost 2 bases; unmatched junction nucleotides: 9. The germline CDR1 and CDR2 sequences are SGHTA and FQGTGA. The CDR3 has 17 residues. CDR3 loop: CASSLTGGTRTYNEQFF. CDR3 coding DNA: TGTGCCAGCAGCCTGACAGGGGGCACGAGGACCTACAATGAGCAGTTCTTC.

The chain has TRBV5-1 and TRBJ1-1, with 8 bases lining up with TRBD1. Per germline, CDR1 SGHRS and CDR2 YFSETQ. After removal of 7 bases from V and 3 bases from J, the junction contained 8 bases not matched to a gene. This CDR3 spans 14 amino acids. The DNA of the CDR3 is TGCGCCAGCCGGATGACAGGGGTTGACACTGAAGCTTTCTTT. Translated: CASRMTGVDTEAFF.

The rearrangement links TRBV27 to TRBJ2-7; the D gene could be TRBD1 or TRBD2 (5 bases each). The V end lost 10 bases, the J end lost 12 bases, and 19 bases lay between the germline ends. The CDR3 spans 11 residues. Germline V CDR1 and CDR2: MNHEY, SMNVEV (reference sequence). CDR3 DNA sequence: TGTGCCACAGCCCGGACGGGGACGGCGTACTTC. Protein: CATARTGTAYF.

V is TRBV11-3 and J is TRBJ2-1; D ambiguous. CDR3 length: 15 amino acids. The V end lost 0 bases, the J end lost 8 bases, and 14 bases lay between the germline ends. From germline, CDR1 is SGHNT and CDR2 YENEEA. The CDR3 DNA reads as TGTGCCAGCAGCTTAGAAGCAGTTAGGGTTCATGAGCAGTTCTTC. As protein: CASSLEAVRVHEQFF.

CDR3 loop: CAWSGGGIAKNIQYF. The CDR3 region has the DNA TGTGCCTGGAGTGGGGGAGGGATAGCCAAAAACATTCAGTACTTC. The V and J genes are TRBV30 and TRBJ2-4; 7 bases fit TRBD2. The CDR3 spans 15 residues. CDR1 GTSNPN and CDR2 SVGIG come from the germline V gene (reference sequence). V shed 1 base and J 0 bases; nucleotides not matched to a gene: 3.

This chain joins TRBV6-5 and TRBJ2-3; tentatively, D is TRBD2 (6 bases). The CDR3 loop spans 15 amino acids. Germline loops: CDR1 MNHEY, CDR2 SVGAGI. Trimming cost V 1 base and J 0 bases, with 8 bases left between them. The CDR3 nucleotides are TGTGCCAGCAGTTACTACGCGGGGAGCACAGATACGCAGTATTTT. Residues: CASSYYAGSTDTQYF.

The gene calls are TRBV20-1 and TRBJ1-2, with unresolved D. The germline CDR1 and CDR2 sequences are DFQATT and SNEGSKA (reference sequence). V lost 0 bases, J lost 8 bases, and 7 bases lay in between. This CDR3 region has 11 residues. The CDR3 nucleotides read TGCAGTGCTAGAGATAGTTTCGGCTACACCTTC. This gives the protein CSARDSFGYTF.

The gene calls are TRBV4-2 and TRBJ2-1; 7 bases agree with TRBD1. After removal of 5 bases from V and 6 bases from J, the junction contained 19 bases not matched to a gene. Germline V gene data show CDR1 as LGHNA and CDR2 as YNFKEQ. This CDR3 is built from 18 residues. The CDR3 region is CASSSRRTGGAPPNEQFF. The CDR3, as DNA: TGTGCCAGCAGCTCCCGCCGGACAGGCGGCGCCCCCCCCAATGAGCAGTTCTTC.

A single count supports this clone. The rearrangement uses TRBV5-1 and TRBJ1-4; no clear D gene. The CDR3 runs to 12 residues. Germline lookup yields CDR1 SGHRS and CDR2 YFSETQ. V gave up 0 bases and J gave up 11 bases, with 8 bases separating them. The DNA of the CDR3 is TGCGCCAGCAGCTTGGAAGGCGGGAAACTGTTTTTT. It specifies CASSLEGGKLFF.

The chain carries TRBV7-2 and TRBJ1-4, with 8 bases aligning to TRBD1. This CDR3 spans 15 amino acids. Germline V gives CDR1 SGHTA, CDR2 FQGNSA. V gave up 2 bases and J gave up 5 bases; unmatched junction bases: 4. The CDR3 protein is CASSLRTGRNEKLFF. As DNA, the CDR3 is TGTGCCAGCAGCTTAAGGACAGGGAGAAATGAAAAACTGTTTTTT.

V is TRBV27 and J is TRBJ2-7; no clear D. The CDR3 loop spans 11 amino acids. V was cut by 5 bases and J by 7 bases, with 9 bases left in between. Germline V gene data show CDR1 as MNHEY and CDR2 as SMNVEV (reference sequence). The CDR3 coding sequence is TGTGCCAGCAGTGACTTGAGTGAGCAGTACTTC. It specifies CASSDLSEQYF.

CDR3 loop: CASSVDRYGNQPQHF. CDR3 coding DNA: TGTGCCAGCAGCGTTGACAGGTATGGCAATCAGCCCCAGCATTTT. The rearrangement links TRBV6-1 to TRBJ1-5; possibly TRBD1 for D (6 bases). Trimming removed 6 bases from V and 2 bases from J, with 14 bases in between. CDR3 size: 15 residues. Germline V gives CDR1 MNHNS, CDR2 SASEGT.

The chain combines TRBV5-1 with TRBJ2-7; 8 nucleotides agree with TRBD1. V lost 4 bases and J lost 0; bases outside the gene matches: 6. Looked up from germline, CDR1 is SGHRS and CDR2 is YFSETQ. The CDR3 has 15 residues. The CDR3 reads CASSGRQGPSYEQYF. CDR3 nucleotides: TGCGCCAGCAGCGGCCGACAGGGGCCCTCCTACGAGCAGTACTTC. The entire variable domain, with the rest obtained from reference TRBV5-1 and TRBJ2-7, is as follows: KAGVTQTPRYLIKTRGQQVTLSCSPISGHRSVSWYQQTPGQGLQFLFEYFSETQRNKGNFPGRFSGRQFSNSRSEMNVSTLELGDSALYLCASSGRQGPSYEQYFGPGTRLTVT.

V gene TRBV11-2 combines with J gene TRBJ2-7; perhaps TRBD1 as D (6 bases). The CDR3 has 13 amino acids. Trimming left V 3 bases short and J 4 bases short, with 10 bases between. Germline CDR1 and CDR2: SGHAT and FQNNGV. The CDR3 DNA follows: TGTGCCAGCAGCTTGGACAGATTATACGAGCAGTACTTC. This translates into CASSLDRLYEQYF.

The CDR3 bases are TGTGCCAGCAGCGTAGTACCCTCGACGGAAGCTTTCTTT. It encodes CASSVVPSTEAFF. This chain joins TRBV9 and TRBJ1-1; D not certain. CDR1 SGDLS and CDR2 YYNGEE come from the germline V gene. Trimming left V 0 bases short and J 8 bases short, with 11 bases between. The CDR3 extends over 13 amino acids.